A selection of T cell receptor beta chains follows, all from one sample in a study of blood T cell repertoires in COVID-19. Method: immunoSEQ multiplex PCR; TCRdb's copy keeps in-frame clones and lacks some. The data show 60,000 to 65,000 clones, with roughly 84% seen just once and about 16% held by the top ten. Sequencing used peripheral blood. These TCRs come from a man between 60 and 70 years old with COVID-19, enrolled during active disease. The CDR3 runs from the conserved cysteine through the conserved F or W. The D gene is left open where the match is weak. Part of the rows lack a size; the others show once, few, many or a class for expanded clones.

TRBD2,once,TRBV2,TRBJ2-3,CASRRKTSEADTQYF,TGTGCCAGCCGACGAAAGACTAGCGAGGCAGATACGCAGTATTTT
-,-,TRBV3-1/TRBV3-2,TRBJ2-3,CASSQGSSNTDTQYF,TGTGCCAGCAGCCAAGGTAGCAGTAACACAGATACGCAGTATTTT
-,-,TRBV7-9,TRBJ1-3,CASREAGGTRNTIYF,TGTGCCAGCAGAGAGGCCGGCGGTACGCGAAACACCATATATTTT
-,-,TRBV11-3,TRBJ1-6,CASSFGGTSPLHF,TGTGCCAGCAGCTTTGGGGGCACCTCACCCCTCCACTTT
TRBD1,-,TRBV25-1,TRBJ1-2,CASSELPGDSYGYTF,TGTGCCAGCAGTGAATTACCGGGGGACAGCTATGGCTACACCTTC
-,-,TRBV5-1,TRBJ1-1,CASSHGQKVTEAFF,TGCGCCAGCAGCCACGGACAGAAAGTGACTGAAGCTTTCTTT
-,-,TRBV10-2,TRBJ2-7,CASSERGSSYEQYF,TGCGCCAGCAGTGAGAGGGGGAGCTCCTACGAGCAGTACTTC
-,-,TRBV12-3/TRBV12-4,TRBJ2-5,CASSEVLETQYF,TGTGCCAGTTCTGAGGTTTTAGAGACCCAGTACTTC
TRBD2,-,TRBV10-1,TRBJ2-5,CASSESPSGGARETQYF,TGCGCCAGCAGTGAGTCGCCTAGCGGGGGGGCGCGGGAGACCCAGTACTTC
-,-,TRBV6-1,TRBJ1-2,CASSEGSLLSGYTF,TGTGCCAGCAGTGAAGGATCCCTTCTCAGTGGCTACACCTTC
TRBD1,-,TRBV13,TRBJ2-1,CASSPTGSSYNEQFF,TGTGCCAGCAGCCCGACAGGGAGCTCCTACAATGAGCAGTTCTTC
TRBD1,-,TRBV6-1,TRBJ1-6,CASSERQGVYNSPLHF,TGTGCCAGCAGTGAACGCCAGGGGGTCTATAATTCACCCCTCCACTTT
TRBD2,once,TRBV10-3,TRBJ2-3,CAISESLAGGADTQYF,TGTGCCATCAGTGAGTCCCTAGCGGGAGGGGCAGATACGCAGTATTTT
-,-,TRBV4-1,TRBJ1-1,CASSRVGGGRNTEAFF,TGCGCCAGCAGCCGGGTCGGAGGCGGTCGGAACACTGAAGCTTTCTTT
TRBD2,-,TRBV5-4,TRBJ2-3,CASSLAVDSGSGTDTQYF,TGTGCCAGCAGCTTGGCGGTTGATAGCGGGAGTGGGACAGATACGCAGTATTTT
-,-,TRBV7-3,TRBJ1-1,CASSWRQNTEAFF,TGTGCCAGCAGCTGGCGACAGAACACTGAAGCTTTCTTT
-,-,TRBV5-4,TRBJ2-3,CASSLPSGTDTQYF,TGTGCCAGCAGCTTGCCTAGCGGCACAGATACGCAGTATTTT
-,-,TRBV9,TRBJ2-7,CASSVGNRNYEQYF,TGTGCCAGCAGCGTAGGAAACAGGAACTACGAGCAGTACTTC
TRBD1,-,TRBV19,TRBJ1-1,CASSTDRAEAFF,TGTGCCAGTAGTACCGACAGGGCTGAAGCTTTCTTT
-,once,TRBV11-3,TRBJ2-7,CASSLRWGREQYF,TGTGCCAGCAGCTTACGCTGGGGGCGGGAGCAGTACTTC
-,few,TRBV4-1,TRBJ1-5,CASSQSVTRGGNQPQHF,TGCGCCAGCAGCCAATCAGTCACACGGGGAGGCAATCAGCCCCAGCATTTT
-,few,TRBV5-1,TRBJ1-2,CASSLSYYGYTF,TGCGCCAGCAGCTTGTCCTACTATGGCTACACCTTC
TRBD2,-,TRBV5-4,TRBJ2-3,CASSARLREGSDTQYF,TGTGCCAGCAGCGCGCGACTCCGGGAGGGATCAGATACGCAGTATTTT
-,-,TRBV7-2,TRBJ2-3,CASSLRGATDTQYF,TGTGCCAGCAGCTTACGCGGGGCCACAGATACGCAGTATTTT
-,-,TRBV6-5,TRBJ1-1,CASGGTLGAEAFF,TGTGCCAGCGGCGGGACCCTAGGAGCTGAAGCTTTCTTT
TRBD2,few,TRBV2,TRBJ2-3,CASSSGTSGRTADTQYF,TGTGCCAGCAGCTCCGGGACTAGCGGGAGGACGGCAGATACGCAGTATTTT
-,-,TRBV30,TRBJ2-7,CAWRQQAREQYF,TGTGCCTGGAGACAACAGGCTCGCGAGCAGTACTTC